This T cell receptor beta chain was recorded in a study of blood T cells in healthy people across ages. Findings of the study overall: The fall in TCR beta diversity per million T cells was roughly linear with age.

With a J-beta primer mix and a sample-barcoded 5' primer, a second PCR ran about 7 to 12 cycles. Any given sample supplied a minimum of 3 million CDR3-containing paired-end reads. TCRdb re-called the 5' RACE reads with MiXCR, one entry per CDR3 protein. The table includes approximately 810,000 distinct CDR3 sequences, about 37% detected once. J lost 4 bases, V lost 1 base, and 10 bases had no gene match. The CDR3 runs to 15 residues. CDR1 is DFQATT and CDR2 is SNEGSKA in the germline V gene (reference sequence). With regard to this clonotype: Its antigen remains unidentified.

V is TRBV20-1 and J is TRBJ2-7; 7 nucleotides match TRBD2. Sequenced material: blood. This sequence was found in a man in his late teens or twenties in good health. As DNA, the CDR3 is TGCAGTGCTAGAGGAACTAGCGAGAGGGATTACGAGCAGTACTTC. As protein: CSARGTSERDYEQYF.